This entry describes one T cell receptor beta chain. Its antigen remains unidentified. The sample belongs to a study of shared clonotypes between healthy human individuals. Study-wide findings and caveats: Rarefaction analysis demonstrated incomplete sorted-subset sequencing notwithstanding large depth.

Germline CDR1 is MGHDK and CDR2 is SYGVNS. The CDR3 is 17 residues long. V shed 4 bases and J 0 bases; nucleotides not matched to a gene: 10. Clones were read by immunoSEQ multiplex PCR, and TCRdb kept only the in-frame ones, dropping some. This table has over a million clones, roughly 96% appearing once. CD45RA-negative memory and CD45RA+ naive subsets were split from the CD4+ cells. The rearrangement uses TRBV25-1 and TRBJ2-5; TRBD2 aligns across 8 bases. The sequence came from a man aged 25 to 40 in good health. What was sequenced was naive CD4+ T cells sorted from blood. Noted subset: CD45RA+ positively selected. The CDR3 region is CASSGAREAFYQETQYF. The DNA for the CDR3 is TGTGCCAGCAGTGGGGCGCGGGAGGCCTTCTACCAAGAGACCCAGTACTTC.